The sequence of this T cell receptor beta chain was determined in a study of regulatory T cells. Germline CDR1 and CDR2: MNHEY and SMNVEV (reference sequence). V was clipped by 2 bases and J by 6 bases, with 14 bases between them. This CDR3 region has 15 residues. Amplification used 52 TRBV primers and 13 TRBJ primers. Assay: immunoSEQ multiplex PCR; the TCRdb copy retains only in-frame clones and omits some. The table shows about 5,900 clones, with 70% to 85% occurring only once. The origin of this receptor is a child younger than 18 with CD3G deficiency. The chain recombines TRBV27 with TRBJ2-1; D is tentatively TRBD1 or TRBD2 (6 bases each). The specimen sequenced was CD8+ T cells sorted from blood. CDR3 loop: CASSLVGGRGNEQFF. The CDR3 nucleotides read TGTGCCAGCAGTTTAGTGGGGGGCAGGGGCAATGAGCAGTTCTTC.